Below, 10 T cell receptor beta chains from the same sample are listed, as sequenced in a study of T cells in Graves' hyperthyroidism and ophthalmopathy. From RNA transcripts, TCR beta CDR3 regions were amplified. When the TCR CDR3 underwent first-round RT-PCR, the HTBI primer set was used. TCRdb re-called the multiplex PCR reads through MiXCR, storing one row per CDR3 protein. The repertoire includes approximately 430,000 distinct CDR3 sequences, 15% to 19% of them detected once, and roughly 13% sits in the top ten. The sample was blood. The receptors come from a woman aged 18 to 35 with Graves' hyperthyroidism.

The V and J genes are TRBV9 and TRBJ2-3; 16 bases agree with TRBD2. Per germline, CDR1 SGDLS and CDR2 YYNGEE. The CDR3 runs to 19 residues. V lost 2 bases and J lost 2; bases outside the gene matches: 8. CDR3 in amino acids: CASSVLEGLAGGDTDTQYF. The CDR3 nucleotides read TGTGCCAGCAGCGTTCTAGAGGGACTAGCGGGAGGGGACACAGATACGCAGTATTTT.

This clonotype occurred many times. This sequence joins TRBV5-1 and TRBJ2-5; D is undetermined. Per germline, CDR1 SGHRS and CDR2 YFSETQ. CDR3 length: 13 amino acids. The V end was cut by 3 bases, the J end by 6 bases, with 12 bases between. The CDR3 loop reads CASSWYPRQTQYF. CDR3 DNA sequence: TGCGCCAGCAGCTGGTACCCGAGGCAGACCCAGTACTTC.

Many counts were recorded for this clonotype. V and J are TRBV11-1 and TRBJ2-3, with a tentative D call TRBD1 (6 bases). CDR1 and CDR2 from the germline V gene are SGHAT and FQDESV (reference sequence). V was shortened by 3 bases and J by 2 bases, with 12 bases between the two germline ends. This CDR3 is 15 amino acids long. DNA for the CDR3: TGTGCCAGCAGCTTGGGGGCCGTTTACACAGATACGCAGTATTTT. The encoded protein is CASSLGAVYTDTQYF.

This clonotype was found many times. The rearrangement links TRBV12-3 or TRBV12-4 to TRBJ2-1; no clear D. This CDR3 region has 13 residues. V was shortened by 3 bases and J by 2 bases, with 5 bases between the two germline ends. The CDR3 is CASSLRTYNEQFF. Written as DNA, the CDR3 is TGTGCCAGCAGTTTGAGAACCTACAATGAGCAGTTCTTC.

This clonotype has just a few counts. This sequence joins TRBV6-5 and TRBJ2-2; possibly TRBD2 for D (7 bases). Germline-derived CDR1 and CDR2 are MNHEY and SVGAGI. This CDR3 is built from 15 residues. V shed 2 bases and J shed 5 bases, with 12 bases lying between them. In DNA form, the CDR3 reads TGTGCCAGCAGTTACGGGGGCGGGAGTACCGGGGAGCTGTTTTTT. Its protein product is CASSYGGGSTGELFF.

This clonotype was counted many times. The chain combines TRBV7-9 with TRBJ2-5; D might be TRBD2 (6 bases). The length of the CDR3 is 13 residues. V was trimmed by 5 bases and J by 3 bases, leaving 10 bases between them. CDR1 and CDR2 (germline): SEHNR, FQNEAQ (reference sequence). Written as DNA, the CDR3 is TGTGCCAGCAGCCCCCCTAGCGAAGAGACCCAGTACTTC. This sequence encodes CASSPPSEETQYF.

This clonotype was observed a few times. This chain joins TRBV7-9 and TRBJ2-5; tentatively, D is TRBD2 (6 bases). Germline V gives CDR1 SEHNR, CDR2 FQNEAQ (reference sequence). The CDR3 is 15 residues long. Deletions cut 7 bases from V and 1 base from J, with 16 bases between. The CDR3: CASNPIGGIQETQYF. CDR3 sequence (DNA): TGTGCCAGCAACCCGATCGGAGGGATCCAAGAGACCCAGTACTTC.

The chain recombines TRBV6-2 or TRBV6-3 with TRBJ2-6, with D possibly matching TRBD2 (5 bases). Germline V lookup: CDR1 MNHEY, CDR2 SVGEGT. This CDR3 has 15 amino acids. V was pared by 6 bases and J by 11 bases, with 20 bases between. CDR3 DNA sequence: TGTGCCAGCAGCCCCCTGGGTCGGGGAAACGACGTCCTGACTTTC. Protein product: CASSPLGRGNDVLTF.

The chain is built from TRBV9 and TRBJ2-3; 7 nucleotides agree with TRBD2. In germline, CDR1 is SGDLS, CDR2 YYNGEE. This CDR3 contains 14 residues. V lost 4 bases, J lost 1 base, and 3 bases stayed unmatched. The CDR3 bases are TGTGCCAGCAGCAGAGGACTAGGCACAGATACGCAGTATTTT. Translating gives CASSRGLGTDTQYF.

This clonotype was counted between two and nine times. This sequence joins TRBV27 and TRBJ1-1; weak D call: TRBD1 (5 bases). This CDR3 is built from 11 residues. CDR1 is MNHEY, CDR2 SMNVEV, per germline (reference sequence). Trimming left V 7 bases short and J 8 bases short, with 11 bases between. CDR3 sequence: CASTLGGEAFF. In DNA form, the CDR3 reads TGTGCCAGCACCTTGGGGGGAGAAGCTTTCTTT.